This is a list of T cell receptor beta chains from one sample in a study of T cell responses to AZD1222 COVID-19 vaccine. Only in-frame clones appear in the TCRdb table, and some are missing; sequencing was by immunoSEQ multiplex PCR. The sample comprises roughly 190,000 clones, approximately 91% of which are singletons, and 3% to 3.5% rests with the top ten. The specimen was peripheral blood, collected 28 days after the second AZD1222 dose. Source of these receptors: an adult who received the AZD1222 COVID-19 vaccine. Each CDR3 is given with its conserved first and last residue. Fields, in order: clone size, J gene, D gene, V gene, CDR3 protein, CDR3 DNA. The D gene is left open where the match is weak. A row's size may be missing; if present it is once, few, many or a size class.

abundance: -
j_gene: TRBJ2-1
d_gene: -
v_gene: TRBV7-9
CDR3aa: CASSPLTRVPTNEQFF
CDR3nt: TGTGCCAGCAGCCCGCTGACTAGAGTTCCTACCAATGAGCAGTTCTTC

abundance: -
j_gene: TRBJ1-2
d_gene: TRBD1
v_gene: TRBV5-1
CDR3aa: CASSQKGQGVYTF
CDR3nt: TGCGCCAGCAGCCAAAAAGGACAGGGAGTCTACACCTTC

abundance: -
j_gene: TRBJ2-1
d_gene: TRBD2
v_gene: TRBV14
CDR3aa: CASSQVGLAVDEQFF
CDR3nt: TGTGCCAGCAGCCAAGTGGGACTAGCGGTTGATGAGCAGTTCTTC

abundance: -
j_gene: TRBJ2-7
d_gene: TRBD2
v_gene: TRBV28
CDR3aa: CASRHSGRASYEQYF
CDR3nt: TGTGCCAGCAGACATAGCGGGAGGGCCTCCTACGAGCAGTACTTC

abundance: few
j_gene: TRBJ1-3
d_gene: -
v_gene: TRBV5-1
CDR3aa: CASSPAEGSGNTIYF
CDR3nt: TGCGCCAGCAGCCCGGCGGAAGGTTCTGGAAACACCATATATTTT

abundance: -
j_gene: TRBJ1-2
d_gene: TRBD1
v_gene: TRBV30
CDR3aa: CAWWDSQYNYGYTF
CDR3nt: TGTGCCTGGTGGGACAGCCAATATAACTATGGCTACACCTTC

abundance: -
j_gene: TRBJ2-3
d_gene: -
v_gene: TRBV7-8
CDR3aa: CASSLGLGVFTDTQYF
CDR3nt: TGTGCCAGCAGCTTAGGTCTCGGGGTTTTTACAGATACGCAGTATTTT

abundance: -
j_gene: TRBJ2-2
d_gene: TRBD1
v_gene: TRBV18
CDR3aa: CASSPPWGQGIGELFF
CDR3nt: TGTGCCAGCTCACCACCGTGGGGACAGGGGATCGGGGAGCTGTTTTTT

abundance: -
j_gene: TRBJ1-1
d_gene: -
v_gene: TRBV3-1/TRBV3-2
CDR3aa: CASSQRGGEAFF
CDR3nt: TGTGCCAGCAGCCAGAGGGGCGGTGAAGCTTTCTTT

abundance: -
j_gene: TRBJ2-1
d_gene: -
v_gene: TRBV14
CDR3aa: CASSQEVYNEQFF
CDR3nt: TGTGCCAGCAGCCAAGAAGTTTACAATGAGCAGTTCTTC

abundance: once
j_gene: TRBJ2-3
d_gene: TRBD2
v_gene: TRBV18
CDR3aa: CASSPGLDSGTDTQYF
CDR3nt: TGTGCCAGCTCACCGGGACTAGATTCGGGCACAGATACGCAGTATTTT

abundance: -
j_gene: TRBJ2-3
d_gene: TRBD2
v_gene: TRBV19
CDR3aa: CASSMRLAGGPDTQYF
CDR3nt: TGTGCCAGTAGTATGAGACTAGCGGGAGGGCCGGATACGCAGTATTTT

abundance: -
j_gene: TRBJ2-4
d_gene: -
v_gene: TRBV6-5
CDR3aa: CASSYSGRSKNIQYF
CDR3nt: TGTGCCAGCAGTTACTCGGGCAGGTCCAAAAACATTCAGTACTTC

abundance: -
j_gene: TRBJ2-3
d_gene: -
v_gene: TRBV27
CDR3aa: CASSSGDGTFDTQYF
CDR3nt: TGTGCCAGCAGCTCCGGGGACGGCACGTTTGATACGCAGTATTTT

abundance: -
j_gene: TRBJ2-3
d_gene: TRBD1
v_gene: TRBV7-9
CDR3aa: CASSSQNGQGTTLTDTQYF
CDR3nt: TGTGCCAGCAGCTCGCAAAACGGACAGGGGACAACGCTCACAGATACGCAGTATTTT

abundance: few
j_gene: TRBJ2-5
d_gene: -
v_gene: TRBV5-1
CDR3aa: CASTQWAAGPEETQYF
CDR3nt: TGCGCCAGCACCCAGTGGGCTGCAGGGCCTGAGGAGACCCAGTACTTC

abundance: few
j_gene: TRBJ1-5
d_gene: TRBD1
v_gene: TRBV11-2
CDR3aa: CASSASQGLSNQPQHF
CDR3nt: TGTGCCAGCAGCGCCTCACAGGGGCTTAGCAATCAGCCCCAGCATTTT

abundance: -
j_gene: TRBJ1-2
d_gene: -
v_gene: TRBV5-4
CDR3aa: CASSATGYYGYTF
CDR3nt: TGTGCCAGCAGCGCAACAGGGTACTATGGCTACACCTTC

abundance: -
j_gene: TRBJ1-6
d_gene: -
v_gene: TRBV21-1
CDR3aa: CASSKAVGQKYNSPLHF
CDR3nt: TGTGCCAGCAGCAAAGCGGTAGGACAGAAATATAATTCACCCCTCCACTTT

abundance: -
j_gene: TRBJ1-2
d_gene: TRBD1
v_gene: TRBV5-1
CDR3aa: CASSTGQGALNYGYTF
CDR3nt: TGCGCCAGCAGCACGGGACAGGGGGCTCTGAACTATGGCTACACCTTC

abundance: -
j_gene: TRBJ1-5
d_gene: -
v_gene: TRBV6-5
CDR3aa: CASRSTGVNQPQHF
CDR3nt: TGTGCCAGCAGGTCAACTGGTGTCAATCAGCCCCAGCATTTT

abundance: -
j_gene: TRBJ2-1
d_gene: -
v_gene: TRBV6-5
CDR3aa: CATAAYNEQFF
CDR3nt: TGTGCCACCGCAGCATACAATGAGCAGTTCTTC

abundance: -
j_gene: TRBJ2-5
d_gene: TRBD2
v_gene: TRBV9
CDR3aa: CASSVGSGGSETQYF
CDR3nt: TGTGCCAGCAGCGTAGGGTCGGGAGGATCAGAGACCCAGTACTTC

abundance: -
j_gene: TRBJ2-1
d_gene: TRBD2
v_gene: TRBV9
CDR3aa: CASSVASGRSDEQFF
CDR3nt: TGTGCCAGCAGCGTAGCTAGCGGGAGGTCGGATGAGCAGTTCTTC

abundance: -
j_gene: TRBJ2-7
d_gene: TRBD2
v_gene: TRBV4-2
CDR3aa: CASSQLAGAYEQYF
CDR3nt: TGTGCCAGCAGCCAACTAGCGGGGGCCTACGAGCAGTACTTC

abundance: -
j_gene: TRBJ2-7
d_gene: -
v_gene: TRBV28
CDR3aa: CASSSFFGLESNEQYF
CDR3nt: TGTGCCAGCAGTTCCTTCTTCGGGCTTGAGTCCAACGAGCAGTACTTC

abundance: -
j_gene: TRBJ1-5
d_gene: TRBD1
v_gene: TRBV30
CDR3aa: CASGGTGKGNQPQHF
CDR3nt: TGTGCCTCCGGAGGGACAGGGAAGGGAAATCAGCCCCAGCATTTT

abundance: -
j_gene: TRBJ2-7
d_gene: TRBD2
v_gene: TRBV27
CDR3aa: CATRTSGSSYEQYF
CDR3nt: TGTGCCACCCGGACTAGCGGTAGCTCCTACGAGCAGTACTTC

abundance: -
j_gene: TRBJ1-3
d_gene: TRBD1
v_gene: TRBV7-9
CDR3aa: CASSVGQASGNTIYF
CDR3nt: TGTGCCAGCAGCGTCGGACAGGCCTCTGGAAACACCATATATTTT

abundance: -
j_gene: TRBJ2-7
d_gene: TRBD2
v_gene: TRBV6-5
CDR3aa: CASSLAERSYEQYF
CDR3nt: TGTGCCAGCAGTCTAGCGGAACGGTCCTACGAGCAGTACTTC

abundance: -
j_gene: TRBJ1-5
d_gene: -
v_gene: TRBV6-2/TRBV6-3
CDR3aa: CASSYSGAKGNQPQHF
CDR3nt: TGTGCCAGCAGTTACTCAGGGGCCAAGGGCAATCAGCCCCAGCATTTT

abundance: -
j_gene: TRBJ1-2
d_gene: TRBD1
v_gene: TRBV27
CDR3aa: CASSETGDYGYTF
CDR3nt: TGTGCCAGCAGCGAGACAGGGGACTATGGCTACACCTTC

abundance: -
j_gene: TRBJ2-1
d_gene: -
v_gene: TRBV3-1/TRBV3-2
CDR3aa: CASSQGQPGVNEQFF
CDR3nt: TGTGCCAGCAGCCAAGGGCAACCGGGGGTCAATGAGCAGTTCTTC

abundance: -
j_gene: TRBJ1-2
d_gene: -
v_gene: TRBV7-9
CDR3aa: CASSLELRDLRVGYTF
CDR3nt: TGTGCCAGCAGCTTAGAACTACGGGACCTCCGGGTTGGCTACACCTTC

abundance: -
j_gene: TRBJ1-1
d_gene: -
v_gene: TRBV7-2
CDR3aa: CASTPIRGPGAEAFF
CDR3nt: TGTGCCAGCACCCCAATACGGGGGCCAGGGGCTGAAGCTTTCTTT

abundance: -
j_gene: TRBJ2-7
d_gene: TRBD2
v_gene: TRBV7-9
CDR3aa: CASSASGSYEQYF
CDR3nt: TGTGCCAGCAGTGCTAGCGGGAGTTACGAGCAGTACTTC

abundance: many
j_gene: TRBJ2-7
d_gene: -
v_gene: TRBV3-1/TRBV3-2
CDR3aa: CASSQVKGPYEQYF
CDR3nt: TGTGCCAGCAGCCAAGTGAAGGGGCCCTACGAGCAGTACTTC

abundance: -
j_gene: TRBJ1-1
d_gene: -
v_gene: TRBV4-2
CDR3aa: CASSPRDKGATEAFF
CDR3nt: TGTGCCAGCAGCCCCCGGGACAAGGGAGCAACTGAAGCTTTCTTT

abundance: -
j_gene: TRBJ2-5
d_gene: TRBD1
v_gene: TRBV7-2
CDR3aa: CASSFQTGQETQYF
CDR3nt: TGTGCCAGCAGCTTTCAGACAGGGCAAGAGACCCAGTACTTC

abundance: -
j_gene: TRBJ2-3
d_gene: TRBD1
v_gene: TRBV19
CDR3aa: CASSRTGNTDTQYF
CDR3nt: TGTGCCAGTAGTAGGACAGGCAACACAGATACGCAGTATTTT

abundance: -
j_gene: TRBJ1-2
d_gene: -
v_gene: TRBV7-2
CDR3aa: CASRENQYYGYTF
CDR3nt: TGTGCCAGCAGAGAGAACCAGTACTATGGCTACACCTTC

abundance: -
j_gene: TRBJ2-2
d_gene: TRBD1
v_gene: TRBV10-1
CDR3aa: CASSIPGQKTGELFF
CDR3nt: TGCGCCAGCAGTATACCGGGACAGAAAACCGGGGAGCTGTTTTTT

abundance: few
j_gene: TRBJ2-2
d_gene: -
v_gene: TRBV4-1
CDR3aa: CASSQRSGNTGELFF
CDR3nt: TGCGCCAGCAGCCAACGTAGCGGGAACACCGGGGAGCTGTTTTTT

abundance: -
j_gene: TRBJ2-2
d_gene: TRBD1
v_gene: TRBV27
CDR3aa: CASKGQGAGELFF
CDR3nt: TGTGCCAGCAAGGGACAGGGGGCCGGGGAGCTGTTTTTT

abundance: few
j_gene: TRBJ2-2
d_gene: -
v_gene: TRBV24-1
CDR3aa: CATSDLRRGNTGELFF
CDR3nt: TGTGCCACCAGTGATTTGCGGAGAGGGAACACCGGGGAGCTGTTTTTT

abundance: -
j_gene: TRBJ2-6
d_gene: -
v_gene: TRBV6-5
CDR3aa: CASRMSGANVLTF
CDR3nt: TGTGCCAGCAGGATGTCTGGGGCCAACGTCCTGACTTTC

abundance: once
j_gene: TRBJ2-7
d_gene: -
v_gene: TRBV5-4
CDR3aa: CASSRVDHEQYF
CDR3nt: TGTGCCAGCAGCAGGGTAGACCACGAGCAGTACTTC

abundance: -
j_gene: TRBJ2-7
d_gene: -
v_gene: TRBV12-3/TRBV12-4
CDR3aa: CASSFHSSYEQYF
CDR3nt: TGTGCCAGCAGTTTCCACAGCTCCTACGAGCAGTACTTC

abundance: few
j_gene: TRBJ1-5
d_gene: -
v_gene: TRBV28
CDR3aa: CASRRGGVGNQPQHF
CDR3nt: TGTGCCAGCAGAAGAGGGGGAGTAGGCAATCAGCCCCAGCATTTT

abundance: -
j_gene: TRBJ1-2
d_gene: -
v_gene: TRBV4-3
CDR3aa: CASSHWTSNYGYTF
CDR3nt: TGCGCCAGCAGCCATTGGACGTCTAACTATGGCTACACCTTC

abundance: -
j_gene: TRBJ2-3
d_gene: -
v_gene: TRBV5-1
CDR3aa: CASRKSGTDTQYF
CDR3nt: TGCGCCAGCAGGAAAAGCGGCACAGATACGCAGTATTTT

abundance: -
j_gene: TRBJ2-7
d_gene: TRBD2
v_gene: TRBV5-5
CDR3aa: CASSRGLAVYEQYF
CDR3nt: TGTGCCAGCAGCAGAGGACTAGCGGTCTACGAGCAGTACTTC

abundance: once
j_gene: TRBJ1-4
d_gene: -
v_gene: TRBV6-2/TRBV6-3
CDR3aa: CASSIFTGEKLFF
CDR3nt: TGTGCCAGCAGTATTTTCACAGGCGAAAAACTGTTTTTT